This is a list of T cell receptor beta chains from one sample in a study of cytomegalovirus exposure and HLA in healthy donors. The protocol was immunoSEQ multiplex PCR, while the TCRdb copy is restricted to in-frame clones and leaves out a portion. The table shows some 120,000 clones, with 75% to 90% occurring only once. Sequencing was done on a sample of PBMCs. All receptors come from a male donor in good health and CMV-seronegative. The CDR3 runs from the conserved cysteine through the conserved F or W. The D gene is left open where the match is weak. Not all rows give a size; the values are once, few, many and, for expanded clones, a class.

>.|TRBV5-1|.|TRBJ2-7
TGCGCCAGCAGCTTGGCGGGTGCGGGTCGACACGAGCAGTACTTC
CASSLAGAGRHEQYF
>few|TRBV5-1|.|TRBJ2-1
TGCGCCAGCAGCTCCCTGGTCTCGAGCTCCTACAATGAGCAGTTCTTC
CASSSLVSSSYNEQFF
>few|TRBV7-9|TRBD1|TRBJ1-2
TGTGCCAGCAGCTTGAACAGGGGTGGCTACACCTTC
CASSLNRGGYTF
>.|TRBV5-1|.|TRBJ1-4
TGCGCCAGCAGCTTGACAGGGAAGACGGAAAAACTGTTTTTT
CASSLTGKTEKLFF
>few|TRBV27|.|TRBJ2-1
TGTGCCAGCAGTTTATCCCGACACCCACGCTATGAGCAGTTCTTC
CASSLSRHPRYEQFF
>.|TRBV16|.|TRBJ1-1
TGTGCCAGCAGGAAGTCGGCTGAAGCTTTCTTT
CASRKSAEAFF
>few|TRBV27|.|TRBJ1-1
TGTGCCAGCAGCCGACCTACGGGGGGTGGGAGTGGTAAGGTCCGCACTGAAGCTTTCTTT
CASSRPTGGGSGKVRTEAFF
>.|TRBV4-3|TRBD2|TRBJ2-5
TGCGCCAGCAGCCGAACATGGGCGGGGGGCCAAGAGACCCAGTACTTC
CASSRTWAGGQETQYF
>few|TRBV6-4|.|TRBJ2-6
TGTGCCAGCAGTGGGAATTCTGGGGCCAACGGCCTGACTTTC
CASSGNSGANGLTF
>.|TRBV7-6|.|TRBJ1-2
TGTGCCAGCAGCTTAGCCGGAGTCAAGACTAACTATGGCTACACCTTC
CASSLAGVKTNYGYTF
>.|TRBV10-1|TRBD1|TRBJ2-7
TGCGCCAGCAGTGAGAGAGATGGGACAGGGCCCTTTTACGAGCAGTACTTC
CASSERDGTGPFYEQYF
>few|TRBV6-5|.|TRBJ1-1
TGTGCCAGCAGTCGGAACACTGAAGCTTTCTTT
CASSRNTEAFF
>.|TRBV18|.|TRBJ2-2
TGTGCCAGCTCACCACCGGAGACTAGTCACACCGGGGAGCTGTTTTTT
CASSPPETSHTGELFF
>.|TRBV30|.|TRBJ2-5
TGTGCCTGGAGTGCCTCTCAGGGCAGGCTAATGTTGTGGACCCAGTACTTC
CAWSASQGRLMLWTQYF
>.|TRBV10-1|.|TRBJ1-1
TGCGCCAGCAGAGGGGATACGGACACTGAAGCTTTCTTT
CASRGDTDTEAFF
>.|TRBV6-5|.|TRBJ2-5
TGTGCCAGCAGCGCCACCGCCAGGTTAGAGACCCAGTACTTC
CASSATARLETQYF
>once|TRBV9|TRBD2|TRBJ2-1
TGTGCCAGCAGCGTAGGCGGGGGGGCTGGTGAGCAGTTCTTC
CASSVGGGAGEQFF
>.|TRBV6-5|TRBD2|TRBJ2-1
TGTGCCAGCAAGCTAGGGACTAGCGGGAGCCATGAGCAGTTCTTC
CASKLGTSGSHEQFF
>.|TRBV6-5|.|TRBJ2-5
TGTGCCAGCAGAGCCCAATGGGAGACCCAGTACTTC
CASRAQWETQYF
>few|TRBV18|.|TRBJ2-6
TGTGCCAGCTCCACCCGAGGTTCTGGGGCCAACGTCCTGACTTTC
CASSTRGSGANVLTF
>.|TRBV1|.|TRBJ2-1
TGCACCAGCAGAGGGGGGGGGAGCTCCTACAATGAGCAGTTCTTC
CTSRGGGSSYNEQFF
>few|TRBV12-5|.|TRBJ1-1
TGTGCTAGTGGTTTAAGCACAGGTGAAGCTTTCTTT
CASGLSTGEAFF
>.|TRBV5-1|.|TRBJ2-7
TGCGCCAGCAGCTTAGAGGGCCACGAGCAGTACTTC
CASSLEGHEQYF
>few|TRBV7-2|TRBD1|TRBJ1-2
TGTGCCAGCAGCTCCCTTACAGGGGACTATGGCTACACCTTC
CASSSLTGDYGYTF
>.|TRBV30|TRBD1|TRBJ1-5
TGTGCCTGGAGCCGGCGCGGGACAGGGTATCAGCCCCAGCATTTT
CAWSRRGTGYQPQHF
>.|TRBV6-1|.|TRBJ1-5
TGTGCCAGCAGAGACAACACTCAGCCCCAGCATTTT
CASRDNTQPQHF
>few|TRBV19|TRBD1|TRBJ1-1
TGTGCCAGTAGGATCGGACAGGGGAACACTGAAGCTTTCTTT
CASRIGQGNTEAFF
>once|TRBV11-1|TRBD1|TRBJ1-1
TGTGCCAGCAGCCTACTCGAGGGGGCGGCGAGCACTGAAGCTTTCTTT
CASSLLEGAASTEAFF
>.|TRBV2|TRBD1|TRBJ1-5
TGTGCCAGCAGTGGGGGGCAGGGGGCTGTCGGCAATCAGCCCCAGCATTTT
CASSGGQGAVGNQPQHF
>.|TRBV10-1|.|TRBJ2-7
TGCGCCAGCAGTGACCTTAGCCCCGAGCAGTACTTC
CASSDLSPEQYF
>.|TRBV27|.|TRBJ1-1
TGTGCCAGCAGTTTAGTGGGGGCATGGACTGAAGCTTTCTTT
CASSLVGAWTEAFF
>.|TRBV7-8|.|TRBJ1-3
TGTGCCAGCGGATTATCTCGGGGTGGAAACACCATATATTTT
CASGLSRGGNTIYF
>few|TRBV21-1|.|TRBJ2-2
TGTGCCAGCAGCAAACCCGAGGACAGCACCGGGGAGCTGTTTTTT
CASSKPEDSTGELFF
>.|TRBV7-9|TRBD2|TRBJ2-1
TGTTCCAGCAGCTTAGCGGGAGGGCCATACAATGAGCAGTTCTTC
CSSSLAGGPYNEQFF
>.|TRBV6-1|TRBD2|TRBJ2-7
TGTGCCAGCAGTGAAGTTATAGCGGGAAACACAGAGCAGTACTTC
CASSEVIAGNTEQYF
>.|TRBV12-1|.|TRBJ1-5
TGTGCCAGCAGCCTATTTGGGGGGGACAATCAGCCCCAGCATTTT
CASSLFGGDNQPQHF
>.|TRBV9|.|TRBJ1-1
TGTGCCAGCAGCCTCACGGGGGACACTGAAGCTTTCTTT
CASSLTGDTEAFF
>.|TRBV4-1|TRBD1|TRBJ1-1
TGCGCCAGCAGCCCTCTGGGACAGGGTGACACTGAAGCTTTCTTT
CASSPLGQGDTEAFF
>many|TRBV6-6|.|TRBJ1-1
TGTGCCAGCAGTAAGACAGAGAACACTGAAGCTTTCTTT
CASSKTENTEAFF
>.|TRBV5-1|TRBD1|TRBJ1-1
TGCGCCAGCAGCTTTTTGACAGGGGGAACTGAAGCTTTCTTT
CASSFLTGGTEAFF
>.|TRBV29-1|.|TRBJ2-6
TGCAGCGTCAAAGACAGGTCTGGGGCCAACGTCCTGACTTTC
CSVKDRSGANVLTF
>.|TRBV18|.|TRBJ1-1
TGTGCCAGCTCACCACGGCGGGGCACCGCCAGGAACACTGAAGCTTTCTTT
CASSPRRGTARNTEAFF
>.|TRBV21-1|.|TRBJ2-5
TGTGCCAGCAGCAAAGGTGTGGACGCGGGGCATCCCGCGCTGGAGACCCAGTACTTC
CASSKGVDAGHPALETQYF
>.|TRBV29-1|TRBD2|TRBJ2-3
TGCAGCGTTGACCAAATGAGACTAGCCGGTAGCACAGATACGCAGTATTTT
CSVDQMRLAGSTDTQYF
>.|TRBV6-4|TRBD1|TRBJ2-1
TGTGCCAGCAGTGGCACTCCGGGACAGGGGGCTCATGAGCAGTTCTTC
CASSGTPGQGAHEQFF
>once|TRBV10-2|TRBD2|TRBJ2-7
TGCGCCATCCGAGCGGGAGTGGCTTACGAGCAGTACTTC
CAIRAGVAYEQYF
>.|TRBV6-1|TRBD1|TRBJ2-7
TGTGCCAGCAGTGAATGGGACAGCTCCTACGAGCAGTACTTC
CASSEWDSSYEQYF
>.|TRBV9|.|TRBJ2-3
TGTGCCAGCAGCCCCCGGCAGACATTGGATACGCAGTATTTT
CASSPRQTLDTQYF
>.|TRBV2|.|TRBJ1-5
TGTGCCAGCAGTGAAAGGGGATATCAGCCCCAGCATTTT
CASSERGYQPQHF
>.|TRBV28|TRBD1|TRBJ1-1
TGTGCCAGCAGGCGGACAGGGATGAACACTGAAGCTTTCTTT
CASRRTGMNTEAFF
>.|TRBV15|TRBD1|TRBJ1-1
TGTGCCACCAGCAGAGACAGGGGGCTTGGCACTGAAGCTTTCTTT
CATSRDRGLGTEAFF
>once|TRBV7-9|.|TRBJ1-2
TGTTCCAGCAGCCCCCCAGGGATAGGCTACACCTTC
CSSSPPGIGYTF
>.|TRBV19|TRBD1|TRBJ2-2
TGTGCCAGTAGGGACCGGGACAGGCCCACCGGGGAGCTGTTTTTT
CASRDRDRPTGELFF
>.|TRBV27|.|TRBJ2-7
TGTGCCAGCAGTAACAGTCCCACCTACGAGCAGTACTTC
CASSNSPTYEQYF
>.|TRBV5-4|.|TRBJ1-5
TGTGCCAGCAGCTCCGGGATAGTAGATCAGCCCCAGCATTTT
CASSSGIVDQPQHF
>.|TRBV5-4|TRBD1|TRBJ2-5
TGTGCCAGCAGCTTTGACAGGGCGGCTGGCGGCGAGACCCAGTACTTC
CASSFDRAAGGETQYF
>.|TRBV19|.|TRBJ1-3
TGTGCCAGTAACGAGGACAGCCGCGCTGGAAACACCACATATTTT
CASNEDSRAGNTTYF